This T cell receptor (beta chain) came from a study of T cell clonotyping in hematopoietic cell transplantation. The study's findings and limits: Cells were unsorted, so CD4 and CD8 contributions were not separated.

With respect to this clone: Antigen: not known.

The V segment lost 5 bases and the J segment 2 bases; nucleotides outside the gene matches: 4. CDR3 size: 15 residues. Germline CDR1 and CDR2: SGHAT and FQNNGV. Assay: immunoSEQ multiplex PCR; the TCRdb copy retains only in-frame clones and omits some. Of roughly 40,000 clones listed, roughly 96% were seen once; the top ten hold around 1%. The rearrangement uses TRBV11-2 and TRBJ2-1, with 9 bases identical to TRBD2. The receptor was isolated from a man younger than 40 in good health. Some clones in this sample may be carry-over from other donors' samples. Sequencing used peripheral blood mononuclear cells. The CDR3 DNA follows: TGTGCCAGCAGCCGAGCGGGAGGAACCTACAATGAGCAGTTCTTC. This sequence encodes CASSRAGGTYNEQFF.